This T cell receptor (beta chain) was identified during a study of regulatory T cells in long-lasting Graves disease. Study background: To qualify as persistent, Graves' disease required over 5 years of antithyroid drugs with positive TSH receptor antibodies. General study findings and limits: TRBV28, TRBJ1-2 and TRBJ2-5 were favored in persistent disease.

Time point denoted: persistent/refractory GD, antithyroid drugs over 5 years with positive TRAb. Researchers made the TCR library from RNA that was extracted from PBMCs. It was American Thyroid Association guidelines that determined Graves' disease diagnosis. As collected, the peripheral blood samples measured nine milliliters each and went into EDTA tubes. V was clipped by 2 bases and J by 1 base, with 10 bases between them. From germline, CDR1 is SGHRS and CDR2 YFSETQ. This CDR3 region has 16 residues. Through Arm-PCR of CDR3 regions and iRepertoire HTBI primers, TCR beta libraries were built. TCRdb analysed the multiplex PCR reads with MiXCR anew, one entry per CDR3 protein. The table shows 400,000 to 500,000 distinct CDR3 sequences, with 20% to 25% occurring only once. This clonotype was observed a handful of times. The target antigen is unknown.

This TCR was recovered from a female donor with Graves disease. The J gene is TRBJ1-6, the V gene TRBV5-1, with D possibly matching TRBD1 (5 bases). The specimen comprised peripheral blood mononuclear cells (PBMCs), sampled when the disease was refractory, from a patient treated with antithyroid drugs. This CDR3 reads CASSLRRVSYNSPLHF. Here the CDR3 DNA reads TGCGCCAGCAGCTTACGCAGGGTTTCCTATAATTCACCCCTCCACTTT.